This TCR beta chain was identified in a study of T cell responses to AZD1222 COVID-19 vaccine. This table comes from immunoSEQ multiplex PCR, and its TCRdb copy is limited to in-frame clones, with some not included. Here the sample spans more than 150,000 clones, about 90% being singletons. V was trimmed by 0 bases and J by 3 bases, leaving 10 bases between them. There are 15 residues in the CDR3. From germline, CDR1 is SGHNT and CDR2 YYREEE (reference sequence). The chain uses TRBV5-4 and TRBJ1-5, with D uncertain. This sequence originates from an adult who received the AZD1222 COVID-19 vaccine. The specimen comprised peripheral blood, sampled 28 days after the second AZD1222 dose. CDR3 amino acids: CASSLDPGFNQPQHF. The CDR3 DNA follows: TGTGCCAGCAGCTTGGATCCAGGTTTCAATCAGCCCCAGCATTTT. Together with reference TRBV5-4 and TRBJ1-5, the CDR3 gives the full variable domain: ETGVTQSPTHLIKTRGQQVTLRCSSQSGHNTVSWYQQALGQGPQFIFQYYREEENGRGNFPPRFSGLQFPNYSSELNVNALELDDSALYLCASSLDPGFNQPQHFGDGTRLSIL.